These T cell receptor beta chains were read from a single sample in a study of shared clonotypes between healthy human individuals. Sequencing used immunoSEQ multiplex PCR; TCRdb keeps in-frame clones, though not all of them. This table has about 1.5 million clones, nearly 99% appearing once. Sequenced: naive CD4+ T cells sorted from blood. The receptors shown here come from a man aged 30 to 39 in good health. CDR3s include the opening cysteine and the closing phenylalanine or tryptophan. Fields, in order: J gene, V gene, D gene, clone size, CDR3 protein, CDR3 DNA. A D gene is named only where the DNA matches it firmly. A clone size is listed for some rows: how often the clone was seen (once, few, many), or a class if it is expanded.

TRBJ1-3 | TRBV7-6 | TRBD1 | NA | CASSLGIDRAPFVSGNTIYF | TGTGCCAGCAGCTTAGGGATTGACAGGGCCCCATTCGTCTCTGGAAACACCATATATTTT
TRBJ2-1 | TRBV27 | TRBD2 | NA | CASSLSRTSGRIDNEQFF | TGTGCCAGCAGTTTGTCCCGGACTAGCGGGAGAATCGACAATGAGCAGTTCTTC
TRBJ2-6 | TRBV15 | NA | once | CATSSLGTGANVLTF | TGTGCCACCAGCAGTTTGGGTACTGGGGCCAACGTCCTGACTTTC
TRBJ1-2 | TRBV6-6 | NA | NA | CASSRAAENYGYTF | TGTGCCAGCAGTAGGGCGGCGGAAAACTATGGCTACACCTTC
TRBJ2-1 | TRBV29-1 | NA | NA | CSVRGGGSSYNEQFF | TGCAGCGTCCGAGGAGGGGGCAGCTCCTACAATGAGCAGTTCTTC
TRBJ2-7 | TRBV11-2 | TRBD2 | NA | CASSRRVASGTTEQYF | TGTGCCAGCAGCCGCCGCGTGGCTAGCGGGACAACAGAGCAGTACTTC
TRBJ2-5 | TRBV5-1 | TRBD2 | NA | CASSFSAGVETQYF | TGCGCCAGCAGCTTCTCGGCGGGAGTAGAGACCCAGTACTTC
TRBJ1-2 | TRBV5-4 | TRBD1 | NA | CASRSGTGIYGYTF | TGTGCCAGCAGATCCGGGACAGGGATCTATGGCTACACCTTC
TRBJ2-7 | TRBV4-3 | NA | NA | CASSQVAGLFSSYEQYF | TGCGCCAGCAGCCAAGTGGCCGGACTCTTTAGCTCCTACGAGCAGTACTTC
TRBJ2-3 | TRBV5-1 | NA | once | CASSLSRARRDTQYF | TGCGCCAGCAGCTTGTCCAGGGCGCGGAGGGATACGCAGTATTTT
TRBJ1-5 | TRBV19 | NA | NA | CASSIPGSNQPQHF | TGTGCCAGTAGTATACCTGGGAGCAATCAGCCCCAGCATTTT
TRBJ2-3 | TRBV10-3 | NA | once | CAISDRDRYTDTQYF | TGTGCCATCAGTGACCGGGACCGTTACACAGATACGCAGTATTTT
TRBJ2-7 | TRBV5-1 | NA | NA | CASRMDSPSSYEQYF | TGCGCCAGCAGAATGGACAGTCCTAGCTCCTACGAGCAGTACTTC
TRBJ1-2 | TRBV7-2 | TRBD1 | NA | CASSLIRAGGLRLDYGYTF | TGTGCCAGCAGCTTAATCAGGGCAGGGGGATTAAGATTAGACTATGGCTACACCTTC
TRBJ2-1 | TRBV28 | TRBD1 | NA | CASSLPPTGGRSNEQFF | TGTGCCAGCAGTTTACCTCCGACAGGGGGGAGAAGCAATGAGCAGTTCTTC
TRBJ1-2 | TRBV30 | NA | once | CACRSDYGYTF | TGTGCCTGCAGGTCGGACTATGGCTACACCTTC
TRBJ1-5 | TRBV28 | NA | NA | CASRADKYQPQHF | TGTGCCAGCAGGGCGGACAAATATCAGCCCCAGCATTTT
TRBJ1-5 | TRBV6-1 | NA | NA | CASSDEFSNQPQHF | TGTGCCAGCAGTGATGAGTTTAGCAATCAGCCCCAGCATTTT
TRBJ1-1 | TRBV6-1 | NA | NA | CASSELVRAEAFF | TGTGCCAGCAGTGAACTGGTCAGGGCTGAAGCTTTCTTT
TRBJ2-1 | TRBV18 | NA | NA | CASSPPGGEQFF | TGTGCCAGCTCACCACCGGGCGGTGAGCAGTTCTTC
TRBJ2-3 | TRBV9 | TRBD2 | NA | CASSVAASGYTDTQYF | TGTGCCAGCAGCGTAGCGGCTAGCGGATATACAGATACGCAGTATTTT
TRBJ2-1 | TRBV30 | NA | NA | CAWSEGALEFF | TGTGCCTGGAGTGAGGGCGCGCTGGAGTTCTTC
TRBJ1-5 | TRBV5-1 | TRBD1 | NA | CASSPGTGHQPQHF | TGCGCCAGCAGCCCCGGGACAGGGCACCAGCCCCAGCATTTT
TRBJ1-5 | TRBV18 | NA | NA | CASSPIETGSDNQPQHF | TGTGCCAGCTCACCTATCGAGACAGGCTCAGACAATCAGCCCCAGCATTTT